This TCR beta chain is from a study of cytomegalovirus exposure and HLA in healthy donors. On the study more broadly: Earlier results showed roughly 120 million unique TCR beta sequences derived from approximately 180 million T cells.

Amplification used 60 Vbeta primers and 13 Jbeta primers. Generated by immunoSEQ multiplex PCR, the TCRdb table keeps only in-frame clones and is missing some. The table lists under 150,000 clones, roughly 8.8% of them singletons. From germline, CDR1 is SGHNT and CDR2 YYREEE (reference sequence). V dropped 4 bases and J dropped 5; count of bases not matched to a gene: 6. This CDR3 has 16 amino acids. The receptor comes from a woman aged 40 to 50 in good health and CMV-seropositive. The chain carries TRBV5-4 and TRBJ2-7; 16 bases line up with TRBD2. The sample taken for sequencing was PBMCs. CDR3 sequence (DNA): TGTGCCAGCAGCATTGGGACTAGCGGGGGGGCGCACGAGCAGTACTTC. The encoded protein is CASSIGTSGGAHEQYF.